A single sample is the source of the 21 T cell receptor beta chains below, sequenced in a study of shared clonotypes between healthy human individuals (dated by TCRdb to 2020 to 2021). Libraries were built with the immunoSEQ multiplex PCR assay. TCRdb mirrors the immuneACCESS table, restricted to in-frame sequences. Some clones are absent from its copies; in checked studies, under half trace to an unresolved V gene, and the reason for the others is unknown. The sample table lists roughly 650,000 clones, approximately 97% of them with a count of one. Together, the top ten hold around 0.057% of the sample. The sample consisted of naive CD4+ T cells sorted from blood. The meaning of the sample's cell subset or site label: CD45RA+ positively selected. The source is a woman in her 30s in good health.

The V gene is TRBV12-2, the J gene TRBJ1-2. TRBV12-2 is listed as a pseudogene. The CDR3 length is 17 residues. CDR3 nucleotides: TGTGCAAGTCGCCGACTCAAAGGGTCCAGGTTTTACTATGGCTACACCTTC. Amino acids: CASRRLKGSRFYYGYTF.

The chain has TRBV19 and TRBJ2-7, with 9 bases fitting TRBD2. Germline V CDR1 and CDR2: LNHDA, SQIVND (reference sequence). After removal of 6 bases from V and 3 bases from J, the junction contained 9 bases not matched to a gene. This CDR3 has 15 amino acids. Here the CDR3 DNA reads TGTGCCAGTAGCTCAACCGGGACTAGCAGCTACGAGCAGTACTTC. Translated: CASSSTGTSSYEQYF.

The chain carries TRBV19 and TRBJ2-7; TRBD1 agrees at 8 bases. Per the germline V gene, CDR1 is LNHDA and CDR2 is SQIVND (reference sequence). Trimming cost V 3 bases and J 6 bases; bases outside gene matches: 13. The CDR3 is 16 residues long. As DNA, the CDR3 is TGTGCCAGTAGTATCGGGGGACTCAGGGGGCCGGGCGAGCAGTACTTC. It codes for CASSIGGLRGPGEQYF.

The CDR3 sequence is CASSYSPGDNSPLHF. The CDR3 DNA sequence: TGTGCCAGCAGTTACTCACCAGGGGATAATTCACCCCTCCACTTT. This chain links TRBV6-5 with TRBJ1-6; maybe TRBD1 (6 bases). V was cut by 0 bases and J by 5 bases, with 8 bases left in between. Germline V gives CDR1 MNHEY, CDR2 SVGAGI. This CDR3 region has 15 residues.

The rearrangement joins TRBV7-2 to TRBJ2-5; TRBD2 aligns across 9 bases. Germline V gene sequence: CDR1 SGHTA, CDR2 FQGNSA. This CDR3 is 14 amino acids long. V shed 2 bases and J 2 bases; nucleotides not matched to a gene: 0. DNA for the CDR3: TGTGCCAGCAGCTTAACTAGCGGGCAAGAGACCCAGTACTTC. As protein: CASSLTSGQETQYF.

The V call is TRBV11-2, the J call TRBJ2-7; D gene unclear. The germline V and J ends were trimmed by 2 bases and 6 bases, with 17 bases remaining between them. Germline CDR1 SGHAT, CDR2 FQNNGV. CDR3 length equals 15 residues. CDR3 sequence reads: CASSLSGPQVSEQYF. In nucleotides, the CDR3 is TGTGCCAGCAGCTTATCCGGCCCTCAGGTCTCCGAGCAGTACTTC.

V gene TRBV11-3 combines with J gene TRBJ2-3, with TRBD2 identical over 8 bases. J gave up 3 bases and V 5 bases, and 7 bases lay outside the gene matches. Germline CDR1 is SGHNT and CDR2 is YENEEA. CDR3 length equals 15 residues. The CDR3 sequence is CASSPPGRATDTQYF. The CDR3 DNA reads TGTGCCAGCAGCCCACCCGGGAGGGCTACAGATACGCAGTATTTT.

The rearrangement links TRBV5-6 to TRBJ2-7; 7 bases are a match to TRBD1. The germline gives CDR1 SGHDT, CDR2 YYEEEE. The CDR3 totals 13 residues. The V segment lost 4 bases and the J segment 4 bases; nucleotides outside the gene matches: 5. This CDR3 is CASSRQGTYEQYF. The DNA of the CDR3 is TGTGCCAGCAGCCGACAGGGTACATACGAGCAGTACTTC.

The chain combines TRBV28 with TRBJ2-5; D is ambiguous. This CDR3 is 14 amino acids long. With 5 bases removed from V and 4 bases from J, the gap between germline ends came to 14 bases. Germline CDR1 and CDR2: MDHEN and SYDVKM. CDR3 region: CASSLPRATETQYF. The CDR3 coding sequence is TGTGCCAGCAGTCTCCCCCGGGCTACAGAGACCCAGTACTTC.

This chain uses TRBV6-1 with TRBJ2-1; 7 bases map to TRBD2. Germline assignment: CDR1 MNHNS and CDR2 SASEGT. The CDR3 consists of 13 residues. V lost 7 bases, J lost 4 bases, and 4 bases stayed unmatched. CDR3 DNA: TGTGCCAGCAAGCTGGGGGGGTACAATGAGCAGTTCTTC. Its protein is CASKLGGYNEQFF.

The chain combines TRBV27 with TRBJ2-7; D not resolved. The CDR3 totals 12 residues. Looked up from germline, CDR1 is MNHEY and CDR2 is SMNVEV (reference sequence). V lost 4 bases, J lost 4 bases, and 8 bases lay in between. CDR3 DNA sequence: TGTGCCAGCAGTTCGACCCTATACGAGCAGTACTTC. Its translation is CASSSTLYEQYF.

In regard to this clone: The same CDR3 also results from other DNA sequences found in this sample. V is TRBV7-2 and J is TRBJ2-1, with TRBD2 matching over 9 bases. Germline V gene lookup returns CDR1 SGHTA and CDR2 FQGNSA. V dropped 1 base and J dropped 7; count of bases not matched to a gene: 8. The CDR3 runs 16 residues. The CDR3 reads CASSLVVAGVGNEQFF. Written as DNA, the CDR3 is TGTGCCAGCAGCTTAGTCGTAGCGGGAGTGGGGAATGAGCAGTTCTTC.

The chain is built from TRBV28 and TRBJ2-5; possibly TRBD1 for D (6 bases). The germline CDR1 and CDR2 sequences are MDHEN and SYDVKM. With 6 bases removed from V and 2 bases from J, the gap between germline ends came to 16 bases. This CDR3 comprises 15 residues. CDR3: CASSRGGQQQETQYF. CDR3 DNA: TGTGCCAGCAGCAGGGGTGGACAACAACAAGAGACCCAGTACTTC. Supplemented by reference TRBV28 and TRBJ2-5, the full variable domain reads DVKVTQSSRYLVKRTGEKVFLECVQDMDHENMFWYRQDPGLGLRLIYFSYDVKMKEKGDIPEGYSVSREKKERFSLILESASTNQTSMYLCASSRGGQQQETQYFGPGTRLLVL.

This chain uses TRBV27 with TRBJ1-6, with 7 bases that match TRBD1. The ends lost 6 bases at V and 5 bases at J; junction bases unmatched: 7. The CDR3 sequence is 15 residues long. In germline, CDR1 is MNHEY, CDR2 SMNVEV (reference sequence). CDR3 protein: CASRPRGQNNSPLHF. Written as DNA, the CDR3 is TGTGCCAGCAGGCCAAGGGGACAGAATAATTCACCCCTCCACTTT.

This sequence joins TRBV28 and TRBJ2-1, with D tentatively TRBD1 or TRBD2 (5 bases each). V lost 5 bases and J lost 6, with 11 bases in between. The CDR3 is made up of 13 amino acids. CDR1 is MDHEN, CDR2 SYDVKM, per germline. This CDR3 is CASSDRGVNEQFF. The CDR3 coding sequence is TGTGCCAGCAGTGACCGAGGGGTCAATGAGCAGTTCTTC. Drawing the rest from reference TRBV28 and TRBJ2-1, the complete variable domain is DVKVTQSSRYLVKRTGEKVFLECVQDMDHENMFWYRQDPGLGLRLIYFSYDVKMKEKGDIPEGYSVSREKKERFSLILESASTNQTSMYLCASSDRGVNEQFFGPGTRLTVL.

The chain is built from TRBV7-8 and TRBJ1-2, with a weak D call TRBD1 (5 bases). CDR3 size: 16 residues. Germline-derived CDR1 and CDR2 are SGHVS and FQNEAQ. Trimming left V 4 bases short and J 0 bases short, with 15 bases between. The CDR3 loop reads CASSSSGGFPNYGYTF. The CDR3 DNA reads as TGTGCCAGCAGCTCTAGCGGGGGTTTTCCTAACTATGGCTACACCTTC.

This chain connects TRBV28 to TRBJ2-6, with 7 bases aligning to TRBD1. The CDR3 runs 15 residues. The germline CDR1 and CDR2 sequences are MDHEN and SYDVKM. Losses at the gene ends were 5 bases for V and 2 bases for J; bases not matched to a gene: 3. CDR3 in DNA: TGTGCCAGCAGTACGCAGGGGGCTGGGGCCAACGTCCTGACTTTC. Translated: CASSTQGAGANVLTF. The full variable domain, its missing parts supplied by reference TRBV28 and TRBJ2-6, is DVKVTQSSRYLVKRTGEKVFLECVQDMDHENMFWYRQDPGLGLRLIYFSYDVKMKEKGDIPEGYSVSREKKERFSLILESASTNQTSMYLCASSTQGAGANVLTFGAGSRLTVL.

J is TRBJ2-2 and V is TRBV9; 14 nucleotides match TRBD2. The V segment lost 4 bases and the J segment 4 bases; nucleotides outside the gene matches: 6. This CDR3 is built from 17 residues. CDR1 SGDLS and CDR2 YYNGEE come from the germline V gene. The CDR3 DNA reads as TGTGCCAGCAGCACGGGACTAGCGGGAGTTGGCACCGGGGAGCTGTTTTTT. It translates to CASSTGLAGVGTGELFF.

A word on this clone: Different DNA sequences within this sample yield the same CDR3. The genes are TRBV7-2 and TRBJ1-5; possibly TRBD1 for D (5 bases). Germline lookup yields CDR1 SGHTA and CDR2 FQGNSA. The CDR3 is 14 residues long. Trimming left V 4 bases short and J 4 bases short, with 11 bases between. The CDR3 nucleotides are TGTGCCAGCAGCTCCGGGACGGGAAATCAGCCCCAGCATTTT. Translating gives CASSSGTGNQPQHF.

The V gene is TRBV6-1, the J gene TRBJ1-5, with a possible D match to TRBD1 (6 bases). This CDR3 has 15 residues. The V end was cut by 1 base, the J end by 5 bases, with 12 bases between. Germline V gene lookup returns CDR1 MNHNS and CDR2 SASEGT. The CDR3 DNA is TGTGCCAGCAGTGAAGGGGGGCGGCACCATCAGCCCCAGCATTTT. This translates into CASSEGGRHHQPQHF.

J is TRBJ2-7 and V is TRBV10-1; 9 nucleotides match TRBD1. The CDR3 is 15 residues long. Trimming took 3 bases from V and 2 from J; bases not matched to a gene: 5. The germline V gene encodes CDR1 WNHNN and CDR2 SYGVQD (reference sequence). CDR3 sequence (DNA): TGCGCCAGCAGTGATCCGGGACAGGGCCCCTACGAGCAGTACTTC. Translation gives CASSDPGQGPYEQYF.